The 3 T cell receptor beta chains reported below all come from one sample, sequenced in a study of cytomegalovirus exposure and HLA in healthy donors. PCR used 60 Vbeta primers and 13 Jbeta primers. Sequenced by immunoSEQ multiplex PCR; TCRdb stores in-frame clones only, minus some. The top ten hold roughly 7.6% of the sample, which has more than 150,000 clones, roughly 80% seen once. Input material: PBMCs. All receptors derive from a woman aged 40-49 years in good health and CMV-seropositive.

The genes are TRBV7-9 and TRBJ2-7; perhaps TRBD2 as D (5 bases). The V end was cut by 4 bases, the J end by 8 bases, with 12 bases between. The germline V gene has CDR1 SEHNR and CDR2 FQNEAQ (reference sequence). The CDR3 runs 12 residues. CDR3: CASSSNSGKQYF. Here the CDR3 DNA reads TGTGCCAGCAGCTCTAACAGCGGAAAGCAGTACTTC.

A few counts support this clone. The chain carries TRBV6-1 and TRBJ2-1; 8 bases are shared with TRBD2. The CDR3 totals 14 residues. Germline-derived CDR1 and CDR2 are MNHNS and SASEGT. Trimming at V came to 6 bases and at J to 10 bases, leaving 11 bases not matched to a gene. CDR3 coding DNA: TGTGCCAGCAGCCTTGGGGGAGCGGGAGTCGAGCAGTTCTTC. This gives the protein CASSLGGAGVEQFF.

The chain recombines TRBV27 with TRBJ1-4; a possible D gene is TRBD1 (5 bases). Germline V CDR1 and CDR2: MNHEY, SMNVEV (reference sequence). This CDR3 has 14 residues. Trimming removed 3 bases at V and 10 bases at J, with 15 bases between. The CDR3, as DNA: TGTGCCAGCAGTTTTGCAGGGCCGGACCCAAAACTGTTTTTT. Amino acids: CASSFAGPDPKLFF.